This T cell receptor beta chain was found in a study of blood T cell repertoires in COVID-19. Per the original methods: Counts of nucleated cells, estimated from reference gene primer amplification, were obtained. Repertoires were generated with immunoSEQ multiplex PCR, while TCRdb's copy carries only in-frame clones and drops some. V, J and clone size are those of that table, while D and trimming were read from the DNA. This sample carries around 120,000 clones, 90% of them seen once, and the ten largest clones take around 4.1%. Trimming left V 0 bases short and J 0 bases short, with 9 bases between. The CDR3 contains 16 residues. CDR1 is MNHNS and CDR2 is SASEGT in the germline V gene.

The receptor was isolated from a woman aged 60 to 75 with COVID-19, enrolled during active disease. Sequenced sample: peripheral blood. The rearrangement uses TRBV6-1 and TRBJ2-4, with D perhaps TRBD2 (6 bases). The DNA of the CDR3 is TGTGCCAGCAGTGAAGCGCTAGCGCTAGCCAAAAACATTCAGTACTTC. Encoded protein: CASSEALALAKNIQYF.